This T cell receptor beta chain is from a study of T cells in Graves' hyperthyroidism and ophthalmopathy. The source material, RNA transcripts, was used to amplify TCR beta CDR3 regions. Carried out on the TCR CDR3, a first-round RT-PCR used the HTBI primer set. TCRdb used MiXCR to reprocess the multiplex PCR reads, holding one entry per CDR3 protein. The table lists 660,000 or so distinct CDR3 sequences, roughly 20% of them singletons, with under 35% in the top ten. From germline, CDR1 is SEHNR and CDR2 FQNEAQ (reference sequence). The V and J ends lost 3 bases and 4 bases, in that order; junction bases with no gene match: 5. The CDR3 extends over 15 amino acids. In its sample, this clonotype was seen a few times.

The clonotype originates from a man between 25 and 39 years old with Graves' ophthalmopathy. Specimen: blood. The rearrangement uses TRBV7-9 and TRBJ2-1; 8 bases agree with TRBD2. CDR3: CASSLEPSGYNEQFF. The CDR3 DNA sequence: TGTGCCAGCAGCTTGGAGCCTAGCGGGTACAATGAGCAGTTCTTC. Drawing the rest from reference TRBV7-9 and TRBJ2-1, the complete variable domain is DTGVSQNPRHKITKRGQNVTFRCDPISEHNRLYWYRQTLGQGPEFLTYFQNEAQLEKSRLLSDRFSAERPKGSFSTLEIQRTEQGDSAMYLCASSLEPSGYNEQFFGPGTRLTVL.